This entry concerns a single T cell receptor beta chain. The antigen remains undetermined. This sample stems from a study of long-term antiretroviral therapy in people with HIV. Survey-level resolution applied to immunoSEQ assay v3.0. Libraries were prepared by immunoSEQ multiplex PCR; TCRdb keeps only in-frame clonotypes and omits some of them. Of about 43,000 clones in the sample, around 86% were seen once. Germline lookup yields CDR1 SGHAT and CDR2 FQNNGV. Trimming at V came to 4 bases and at J to 5 bases, leaving 10 bases not matched to a gene. This CDR3 contains 16 residues. Study-wide points: Every time point showed a repertoire led by clones expanded before ART. Even long-term ART left TRB diversity below transplant donor controls, despite gains.

The TCR sequence derives from a woman between 50 and 59 years old with HIV. This specimen was unsorted PBMCs, taken 0.1 years before starting antiretroviral therapy. This sequence joins TRBV11-2 and TRBJ2-1, with TRBD2 matching 8 bases. As DNA, the CDR3 is TGTGCCAGCAGCTGGGATCTAGCGGGTCTTAACAATGAGCAGTTCTTC. Amino acid sequence: CASSWDLAGLNNEQFF.